This T cell receptor beta chain originates from a study of persistence of HIV-infected CD4 T cells. For the study at large: Up to roughly 180 mL blood was drawn at multiple time points; two donors had single-time leukapheresis.

Points from the study as a whole: Within sorted populations, more oligoclonal TCRs accompanied more oligoclonal proviruses.

This was the immunoSEQ version 4 assay in survey mode. Profiled with immunoSEQ multiplex PCR; TCRdb holds only in-frame clones, not every one. The table lists 35,000 to 50,000 clones, approximately 90% of them singletons. Looked up from germline, CDR1 is SGHVS and CDR2 is FQNEAQ. Trimming removed 1 base from V and 0 bases from J; junction bases left unmatched: 5. The CDR3 contains 17 residues. Worth noting for this clone: Its antigen is unknown.

Nonspecific anti-CD3/anti-CD28 bead stimulation represents the broad CD4+ T cell repertoire. Sorting selected CD4+ T cells upregulating both CD40 ligand and CD69. This rearrangement joins TRBV7-8 to TRBJ2-2, with 7 bases that match TRBD2. This TCR was sampled from an adult man with HIV who was CMV-seropositive. This material consisted of CD4+ T cells sorted from PBMCs after roughly 18-hour stimulation, taken from a patient who received antiretroviral therapy. The chain's CDR3 is CASSLVGTNANTGELFF. The CDR3 region has the DNA TGTGCCAGCAGCTTAGTTGGGACTAACGCGAACACCGGGGAGCTGTTTTTT.